These 18 T cell receptor beta chains were all obtained from the same sample, sequenced in a study of T-cell memory formation after mild COVID-19 (dated by TCRdb to 2020 to 2022). The library relied on 5' RACE. The sample was run on an Illumina NovaSeq 6000. TCRdb redid the processing of the public reads, applying fastp at Q25 and MiXCR, and retained in-frame beta chains. Rows with one shared CDR3 protein collapse into an entry with the most common genes and DNA. The table for this sample lists hundreds of thousands of distinct CDR3 sequences; around 21% of them were counted only once. Around 12% of the sample is in the top ten clones. Input material: PBMCs or a T cell subset sorted from them (not recorded which). Receptors originate from an adult woman who had mild COVID-19 (a few samples of this study predate the infection). The sample titles of this study are shuffled in the database, so cell type and time point are left out; the donor was told from shared clones.

This clonotype was observed a handful of times. The chain joins TRBV30 to TRBJ2-7; possibly TRBD1 for D (6 bases). Germline loops: CDR1 GTSNPN, CDR2 SVGIG (reference sequence). V was shortened by 5 bases and J by 3 bases, with 11 bases between the two germline ends. This CDR3 spans 12 amino acids. The CDR3 DNA follows: TGTGCCTGGGAGACAGGCAGCTACGAGCAGTACTTC. Protein product: CAWETGSYEQYF.

The genes are TRBV10-3 and TRBJ2-3; D perhaps matches TRBD1 (5 bases). V was shortened by 8 bases and J by 1 base, with 13 bases between the two germline ends. Germline values: CDR1 ENHRY, CDR2 SYGVKD. The CDR3 consists of 14 residues. CDR3: CAIGALGRTDTQYF. CDR3 DNA: TGTGCCATCGGGGCTCTGGGCCGCACAGATACGCAGTATTTT.

The V gene is TRBV29-1, the J gene TRBJ2-1; 11 bases are a match to TRBD2. V gave up 4 bases and J gave up 8 bases; unmatched junction bases: 7. From germline, CDR1 is SQVTM and CDR2 ANQGSEA. This CDR3 contains 14 residues. The CDR3 nucleotides read TGCAGCGTTGGACTAGCGGGGCGGAGCGATGAGCAGTTCTTC. Translation: CSVGLAGRSDEQFF.

This clonotype appeared a few times. V gene TRBV6-5 combines with J gene TRBJ1-2; 7 positions agree with TRBD1. The ends lost 0 bases at V and 8 bases at J; junction bases unmatched: 12. Germline V CDR1 and CDR2: MNHEY, SVGAGI. This CDR3 comprises 16 residues. The CDR3, as DNA: TGTGCCAGCAGTTACTCAGTAGGACAGGATATGAGGGGCTACACCTTC. Its protein is CASSYSVGQDMRGYTF.

The chain is built from TRBV29-1 and TRBJ2-1; D gene ambiguous. Per germline, CDR1 SQVTM and CDR2 ANQGSEA. This CDR3 is built from 14 residues. V dropped 5 bases and J dropped 3 bases, with 14 bases sitting between them. As DNA, the CDR3 is TGCAGCGTTTTCTCCCGATTCATCTACAATGAGCAGTTCTTC. Amino acids: CSVFSRFIYNEQFF.

This clonotype was observed a handful of times. The CDR3 is CASSPEGKGAFF. CDR3 bases: TGTGCCAGCTCACCGGAGGGAAAGGGGGCTTTCTTT. V and J are TRBV18 and TRBJ1-1, with a weak D call TRBD1 (5 bases). V dropped 3 bases and J dropped 11 bases, with 13 bases sitting between them. CDR1 and CDR2 (germline): KGHSH, LQKENI. The CDR3 has 12 residues.

This clonotype was seen a handful of times. The genes are TRBV3-1 and TRBJ2-1; 10 bases fit TRBD1. CDR1 is LGHDT, CDR2 YNNKEL, per germline (reference sequence). The CDR3 loop spans 17 amino acids. The ends lost 1 base at V and 2 bases at J; junction bases unmatched: 5. The CDR3 DNA reads as TGTGCCAGCAGCCAAGGCCCTGGACAGGGGGCCTACAATGAGCAGTTCTTC. This codes for CASSQGPGQGAYNEQFF.

The chain couples TRBV5-5 to TRBJ2-7; tentative D call: TRBD2 (5 bases). This CDR3 has 14 residues. Germline lookup yields CDR1 SGHKS and CDR2 YYEKEE (reference sequence). Trimming left V 4 bases short and J 3 bases short, with 14 bases between. The CDR3 is CASSAVGGGYEQYF. The CDR3 DNA is TGTGCCAGCAGCGCCGTAGGAGGTGGCTACGAGCAGTACTTC.

This clonotype was counted between two and nine times. This chain connects TRBV7-9 to TRBJ1-1; 9 bases map to TRBD1. Losses at the gene ends were 5 bases for V and 3 bases for J; bases not matched to a gene: 13. The CDR3 has 17 amino acids. Germline V gene data show CDR1 as SEHNR and CDR2 as FQNEAQ (reference sequence). CDR3 protein: CASSIQPGTGPYTEAFF. CDR3 in DNA: TGTGCCAGCAGCATTCAACCGGGGACAGGGCCGTACACTGAAGCTTTCTTT.

This clonotype was recorded a few times. The genes are TRBV12-3 or TRBV12-4 and TRBJ2-1; TRBD2 aligns across 10 bases. Trimming cost V 6 bases and J 8 bases; bases outside gene matches: 7. The CDR3 contains 14 residues. The CDR3 bases are TGTGCCAGCAGGCCTCTAGCGGGAGTTTATGAGCAGTTCTTC. This gives the protein CASRPLAGVYEQFF.

This clonotype has only a few counts. CDR3 region: CASPPERSSGNTIYF. As DNA, the CDR3 is TGTGCCAGCCCCCCTGAACGGAGCTCTGGAAACACCATATATTTT. The V and J genes are TRBV12-3 or TRBV12-4 and TRBJ1-3; no clear D gene. Trimming removed 8 bases at V and 0 bases at J, with 14 bases between. The CDR3 length is 15 residues.

The table lists this clonotype with a few counts. The chain uses TRBV5-1 and TRBJ2-2, with D perhaps given as TRBD1 or TRBD2 (5 bases each). Deletions cut 4 bases from V and 2 bases from J, with 12 bases between. The CDR3 is 15 residues long. The germline V gene has CDR1 SGHRS and CDR2 YFSETQ. CDR3 sequence (DNA): TGCGCCAGCAGCGTGGTGGGGGTAAACACCGGGGAGCTGTTTTTT. Its translation: CASSVVGVNTGELFF.

This chain connects TRBV29-1 to TRBJ2-3, with TRBD2 identical over 7 bases. There are 14 residues in the CDR3. Trimming at V came to 4 bases and at J to 1 base, leaving 5 bases not matched to a gene. Germline CDR1 reads SQVTM; CDR2 reads ANQGSEA. CDR3 protein: CSVGASGGTDTQYF. The CDR3 nucleotides read TGCAGCGTTGGAGCTAGCGGAGGCACAGATACGCAGTATTTT.

This clonotype was observed a handful of times. V gene TRBV7-2 combines with J gene TRBJ2-2; 13 bases align to TRBD2. This CDR3 has 17 amino acids. CDR1 is SGHTA and CDR2 is FQGNSA in the germline V gene. The J segment lost 5 bases and the V segment lost 1 base, leaving 4 bases of the junction unmatched. The CDR3 is CASSLDGLAGATGELFF. CDR3 sequence (DNA): TGTGCCAGCAGCTTAGACGGACTAGCGGGGGCTACCGGGGAGCTGTTTTTT.

This chain connects TRBV11-2 to TRBJ2-5; TRBD1 matches at 7 bases. J gave up 7 bases and V 1 base, and 12 bases lay outside the gene matches. The CDR3 covers 16 residues. CDR1 is SGHAT and CDR2 is FQNNGV in the germline V gene. DNA for the CDR3: TGTGCCAGCAGCTTAGTACCCCCGACAGGGCGAGGGACCCAGTACTTC. Protein sequence: CASSLVPPTGRGTQYF.

The rearrangement joins TRBV7-3 to TRBJ2-3, with 10 nucleotides matching TRBD2. V lost 5 bases to trimming and J lost 5 bases; unmatched junction nucleotides: 4. Per the germline V gene, CDR1 is SGHTA and CDR2 is FQGTGA. This CDR3 region has 14 residues. The CDR3, as DNA: TGTGCCAGCAGCCCCGAGCGGGAGGGAGATACGCAGTATTTT. Translated: CASSPEREGDTQYF.

This clonotype was detected a few times. The chain has TRBV20-1 and TRBJ2-1, with TRBD2 matching 8 bases. V gave up 3 bases and J gave up 5 bases; unmatched junction bases: 9. The CDR3 contains 15 residues. Germline lookup yields CDR1 DFQATT and CDR2 SNEGSKA (reference sequence). The CDR3 loop is CSARKGLAFDNEQFF. The CDR3 region has the DNA TGCAGTGCTAGGAAAGGACTAGCATTCGACAATGAGCAGTTCTTC.

This chain links TRBV5-6 with TRBJ2-1; 10 bases fit TRBD2. The CDR3 is 16 amino acids. CDR1 is SGHDT and CDR2 is YYEEEE in the germline V gene. The J segment lost 2 bases and the V segment lost 1 base, leaving 3 bases of the junction unmatched. The CDR3, as DNA: TGTGCCAGCAGCTTGCAGCGGGAGGGTCCCTACAATGAGCAGTTCTTC. It codes for CASSLQREGPYNEQFF.